Each of the 8 T cell receptor beta chains below was sequenced from the same sample in a study of shared clonotypes between healthy human individuals. As defined, naive CD8 cells were CD45RO-negative and positively selected for CCR7, with terminally differentiated effector memory CD45RA+ cells excluded. Method: immunoSEQ multiplex PCR; TCRdb's copy keeps in-frame clones and lacks some. The profile covers roughly 1,800,000 clones, with approximately 94% appearing a single time and around 1% taken by the ten largest. The material sequenced was naive CD8+ T cells sorted from blood. The receptors were gathered from a man younger than 35 in good health.

The chain carries TRBV5-6 and TRBJ1-2; 8 nucleotides match TRBD1. The CDR3 loop spans 16 amino acids. The germline gives CDR1 SGHDT, CDR2 YYEEEE. Germline trimming cut 0 bases from V and 3 bases from J; bases unmatched to any gene: 7. The CDR3 reads CASSLEPGGAYYGYTF. CDR3 DNA sequence: TGTGCCAGCAGCTTGGAGCCAGGGGGCGCATACTATGGCTACACCTTC. The whole variable domain, filled in from reference TRBV5-6 and TRBJ1-2, reads DAGVTQSPTHLIKTRGQQVTLRCSPKSGHDTVSWYQQALGQGPQFIFQYYEEEERQRGNFPDRFSGHQFPNYSSELNVNALLLGDSALYLCASSLEPGGAYYGYTFGSGTRLTVV.

The V gene is TRBV6-5, the J gene TRBJ2-1, with unresolved D. The germline V gene encodes CDR1 MNHEY and CDR2 SVGAGI. CDR3 size: 13 residues. Deletions cut 7 bases from V and 9 bases from J, with 16 bases between. CDR3 DNA sequence: TGTGCCAGCAATCCGACCGAAGGAAGTGAGCAGTTCTTC. Amino acids: CASNPTEGSEQFF.

The chain has TRBV30 and TRBJ2-7, with 7 positions matching TRBD2. CDR3 length: 15 amino acids. Germline-derived CDR1 and CDR2 are GTSNPN and SVGIG (reference sequence). J lost 0 bases, V lost 1 base, and 6 bases had no gene match. CDR3 in amino acids: CAWSDGGGTSYEQYF. CDR3 DNA: TGTGCCTGGAGTGATGGGGGGGGTACCTCCTACGAGCAGTACTTC.

The chain joins TRBV6-1 to TRBJ1-6; no definite D call. The V gene lost 1 base and the J gene lost 6 bases, with 10 bases spanning the gap. This CDR3 region has 15 residues. The germline gives CDR1 MNHNS, CDR2 SASEGT. This CDR3 is CASSEDGWGNSPLHF. Written as DNA, the CDR3 is TGTGCCAGCAGTGAAGACGGGTGGGGTAATTCACCCCTCCACTTT.

The rearrangement joins TRBV30 to TRBJ2-5; D call uncertain. The CDR3 totals 12 residues. Trimming shortened V by 8 bases and J by 3 bases, and 13 bases separated the two germline ends. Germline values: CDR1 GTSNPN, CDR2 SVGIG (reference sequence). The CDR3: CAQSSNEETQYF. The CDR3 DNA is TGTGCCCAATCGAGCAATGAAGAGACCCAGTACTTC.

V is TRBV6-1 and J is TRBJ2-3; 9 bases map to TRBD1. Per the germline V gene, CDR1 is MNHNS and CDR2 is SASEGT. The V segment lost 2 bases and the J segment 4 bases; nucleotides outside the gene matches: 7. CDR3 length: 16 amino acids. The DNA of the CDR3 is TGTGCCAGCAGTGAAATTTGGACAGGGGTTTCAGATACGCAGTATTTT. This gives the protein CASSEIWTGVSDTQYF.

This rearrangement joins TRBV9 to TRBJ2-7; tentatively, D is TRBD1 or TRBD2 (5 bases each). Germline values: CDR1 SGDLS, CDR2 YYNGEE. V lost 1 base to trimming and J lost 5 bases, with 16 bases between them. The CDR3 is made up of 15 amino acids. The CDR3: CASSVIGSRGDEQYF. The CDR3 DNA follows: TGTGCCAGCAGCGTAATAGGGTCCCGAGGGGACGAGCAGTACTTC.

About this clone itself: Other DNA sequences in this sample translate to the same CDR3. The chain links TRBV29-1 to TRBJ2-7; 7 nucleotides line up with TRBD2. Germline V gives CDR1 SQVTM, CDR2 ANQGSEA. Germline trimming cut 6 bases from V and 3 bases from J; bases unmatched to any gene: 8. The CDR3 covers 13 residues. For the CDR3, the DNA is TGCAGCGTCGGGACGGGGGGAATCTACGAGCAGTACTTC. Protein product: CSVGTGGIYEQYF.